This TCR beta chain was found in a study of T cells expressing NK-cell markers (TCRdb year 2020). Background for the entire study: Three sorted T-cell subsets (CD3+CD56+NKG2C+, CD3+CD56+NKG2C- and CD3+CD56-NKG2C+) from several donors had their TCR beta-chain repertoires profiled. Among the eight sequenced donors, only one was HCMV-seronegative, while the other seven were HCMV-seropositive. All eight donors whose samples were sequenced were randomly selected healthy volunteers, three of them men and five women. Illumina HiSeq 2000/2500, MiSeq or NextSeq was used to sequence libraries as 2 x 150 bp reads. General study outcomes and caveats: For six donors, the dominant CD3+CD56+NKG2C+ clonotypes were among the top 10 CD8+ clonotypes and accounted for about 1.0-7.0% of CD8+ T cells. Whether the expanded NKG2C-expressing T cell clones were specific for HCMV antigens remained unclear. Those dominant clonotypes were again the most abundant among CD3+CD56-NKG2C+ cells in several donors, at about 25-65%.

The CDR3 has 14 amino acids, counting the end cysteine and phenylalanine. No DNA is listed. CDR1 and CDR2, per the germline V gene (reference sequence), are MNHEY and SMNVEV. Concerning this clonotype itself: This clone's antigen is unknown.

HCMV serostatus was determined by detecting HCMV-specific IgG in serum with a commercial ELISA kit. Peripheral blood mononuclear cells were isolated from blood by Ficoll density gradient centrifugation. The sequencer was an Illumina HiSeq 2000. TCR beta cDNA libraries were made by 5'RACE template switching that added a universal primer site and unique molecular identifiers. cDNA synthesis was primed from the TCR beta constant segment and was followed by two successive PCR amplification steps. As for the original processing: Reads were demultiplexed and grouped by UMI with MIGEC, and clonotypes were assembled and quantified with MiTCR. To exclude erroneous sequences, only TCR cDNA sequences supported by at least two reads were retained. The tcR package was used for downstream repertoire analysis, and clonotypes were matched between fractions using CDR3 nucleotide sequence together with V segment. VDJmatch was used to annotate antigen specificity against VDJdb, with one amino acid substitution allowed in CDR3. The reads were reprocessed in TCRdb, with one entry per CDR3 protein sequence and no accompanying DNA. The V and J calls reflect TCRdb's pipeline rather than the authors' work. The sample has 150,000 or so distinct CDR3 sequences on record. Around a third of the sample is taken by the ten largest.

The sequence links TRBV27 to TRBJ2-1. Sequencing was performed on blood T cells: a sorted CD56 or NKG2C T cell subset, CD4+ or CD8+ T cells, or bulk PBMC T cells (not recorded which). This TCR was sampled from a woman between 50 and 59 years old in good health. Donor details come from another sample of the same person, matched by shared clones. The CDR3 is CASSLSASYNEQFF.